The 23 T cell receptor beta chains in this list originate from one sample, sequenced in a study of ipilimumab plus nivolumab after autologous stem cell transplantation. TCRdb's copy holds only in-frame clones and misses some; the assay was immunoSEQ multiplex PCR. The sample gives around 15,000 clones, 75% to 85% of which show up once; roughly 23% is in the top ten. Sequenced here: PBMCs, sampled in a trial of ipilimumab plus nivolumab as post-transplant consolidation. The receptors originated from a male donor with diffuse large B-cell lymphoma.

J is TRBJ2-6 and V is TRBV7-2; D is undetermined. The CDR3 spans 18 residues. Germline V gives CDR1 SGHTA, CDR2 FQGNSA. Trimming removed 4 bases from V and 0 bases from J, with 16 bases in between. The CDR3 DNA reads TGTGCCAGCAGCTCTGCTCGGCTTTTGGGCTCTGGGGCCAACGTCCTGACTTTC. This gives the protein CASSSARLLGSGANVLTF.

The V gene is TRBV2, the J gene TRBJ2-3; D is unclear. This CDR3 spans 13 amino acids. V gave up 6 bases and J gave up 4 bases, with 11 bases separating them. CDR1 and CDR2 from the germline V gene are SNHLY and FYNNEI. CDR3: CASRSLGSDTQYF. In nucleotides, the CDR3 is TGTGCCAGCAGATCCCTGGGGTCAGATACGCAGTATTTT. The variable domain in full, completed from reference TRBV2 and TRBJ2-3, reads EPEVTQTPSHQVTQMGQEVILRCVPISNHLYFYWYRQILGQKVEFLVSFYNNEISEKSEIFDDQFSVERPDGSNFTLKIRSTKLEDSAMYFCASRSLGSDTQYFGPGTRLTVL.

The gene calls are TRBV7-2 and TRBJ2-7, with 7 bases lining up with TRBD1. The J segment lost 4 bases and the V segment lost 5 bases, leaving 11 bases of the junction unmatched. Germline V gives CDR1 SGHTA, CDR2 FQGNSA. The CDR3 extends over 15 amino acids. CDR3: CASSRLRDRNYEQYF. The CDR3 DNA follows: TGTGCCAGCAGCCGCCTCCGGGACAGAAATTACGAGCAGTACTTC.

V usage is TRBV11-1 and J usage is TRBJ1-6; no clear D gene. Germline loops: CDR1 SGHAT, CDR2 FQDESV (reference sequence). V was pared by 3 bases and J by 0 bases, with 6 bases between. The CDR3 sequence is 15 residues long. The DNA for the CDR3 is TGTGCCAGCAGCTTGGGGTACTCCTATAATTCACCCCTCCACTTT. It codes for CASSLGYSYNSPLHF. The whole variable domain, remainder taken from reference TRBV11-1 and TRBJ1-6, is EAEVAQSPRYKITEKSQAVAFWCDPISGHATLYWYRQILGQGPELLVQFQDESVVDDSQLPKDRFSAERLKGVDSTLKIQPAELGDSAMYLCASSLGYSYNSPLHFGNGTRLTVT.

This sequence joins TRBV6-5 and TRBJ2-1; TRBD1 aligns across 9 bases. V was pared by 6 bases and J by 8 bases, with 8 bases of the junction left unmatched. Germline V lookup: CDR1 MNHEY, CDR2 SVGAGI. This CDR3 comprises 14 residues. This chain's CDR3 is CASSLGTGLDEQFF. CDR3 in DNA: TGTGCCAGCAGCCTCGGGACAGGGCTCGATGAGCAGTTCTTC.

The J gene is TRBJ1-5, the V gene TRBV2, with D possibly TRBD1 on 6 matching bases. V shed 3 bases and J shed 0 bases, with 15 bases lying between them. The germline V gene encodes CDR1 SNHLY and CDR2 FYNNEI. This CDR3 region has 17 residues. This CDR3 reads CASSETGWTYSNQPQHF. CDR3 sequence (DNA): TGTGCCAGCAGTGAGACAGGCTGGACCTATAGCAATCAGCCCCAGCATTTT.

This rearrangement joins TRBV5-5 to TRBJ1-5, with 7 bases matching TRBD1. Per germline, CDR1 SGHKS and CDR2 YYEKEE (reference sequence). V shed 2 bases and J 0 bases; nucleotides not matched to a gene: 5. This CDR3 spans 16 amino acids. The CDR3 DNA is TGTGCCAGCAGCTTAGCGGGACAGATTAGCAATCAGCCCCAGCATTTT. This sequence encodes CASSLAGQISNQPQHF. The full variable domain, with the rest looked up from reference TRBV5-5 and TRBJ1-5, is DAGVTQSPTHLIKTRGQQVTLRCSPISGHKSVSWYQQVLGQGPQFIFQYYEKEERGRGNFPDRFSARQFPNYSSELNVNALLLGDSALYLCASSLAGQISNQPQHFGDGTRLSIL.

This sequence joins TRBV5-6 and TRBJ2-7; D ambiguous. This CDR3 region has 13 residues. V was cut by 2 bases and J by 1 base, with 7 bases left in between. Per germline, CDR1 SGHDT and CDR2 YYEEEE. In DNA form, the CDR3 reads TGTGCCAGCAGCTTTGGTGAGTCCTACGAGCAGTACTTC. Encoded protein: CASSFGESYEQYF.

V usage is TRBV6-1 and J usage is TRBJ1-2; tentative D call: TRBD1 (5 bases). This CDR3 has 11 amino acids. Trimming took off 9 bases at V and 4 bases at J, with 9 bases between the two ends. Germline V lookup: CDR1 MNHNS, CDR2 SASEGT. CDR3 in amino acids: CASRGSYGYTF. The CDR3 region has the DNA TGTGCCAGTCGGGGGTCCTATGGCTACACCTTC.

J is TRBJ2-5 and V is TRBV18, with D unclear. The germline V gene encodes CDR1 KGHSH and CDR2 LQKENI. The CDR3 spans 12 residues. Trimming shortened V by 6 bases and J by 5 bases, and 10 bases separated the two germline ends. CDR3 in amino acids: CASSRAAETQYF. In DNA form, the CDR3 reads TGTGCCAGCTCCCGGGCCGCTGAGACCCAGTACTTC.

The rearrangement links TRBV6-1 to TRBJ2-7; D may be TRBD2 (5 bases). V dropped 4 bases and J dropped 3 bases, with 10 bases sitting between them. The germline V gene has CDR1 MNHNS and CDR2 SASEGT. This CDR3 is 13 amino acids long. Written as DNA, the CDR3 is TGTGCCAGCAGTGGGGCTAGCAACTACGAGCAGTACTTC. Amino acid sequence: CASSGASNYEQYF.

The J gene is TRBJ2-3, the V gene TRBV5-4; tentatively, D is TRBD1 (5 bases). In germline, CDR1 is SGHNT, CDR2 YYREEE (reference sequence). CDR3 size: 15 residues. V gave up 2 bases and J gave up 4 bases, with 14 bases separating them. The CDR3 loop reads CASSFRQGVADTQYF. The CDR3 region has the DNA TGTGCCAGCAGCTTCCGACAAGGGGTGGCAGATACGCAGTATTTT.

CDR3 protein: CASSWRDKSILTDTQYF. The CDR3 nucleotides are TGTGCCAGCAGCTGGCGGGACAAAAGTATACTCACAGATACGCAGTATTTT. The V call is TRBV7-6, the J call TRBJ2-3; either TRBD1 or TRBD2 may supply D (6 bases each). V was clipped by 4 bases and J by 2 bases, with 19 bases between them. Germline lookup yields CDR1 SGHVS and CDR2 FNYEAQ. This CDR3 is built from 17 residues.

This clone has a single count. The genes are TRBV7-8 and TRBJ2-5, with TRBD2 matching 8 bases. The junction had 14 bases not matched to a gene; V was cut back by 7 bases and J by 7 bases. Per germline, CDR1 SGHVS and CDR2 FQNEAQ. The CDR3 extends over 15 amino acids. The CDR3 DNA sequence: TGTGCCAGCATCCCCATAGAGCGGGGGACGGGGACCCAGTACTTC. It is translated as CASIPIERGTGTQYF.

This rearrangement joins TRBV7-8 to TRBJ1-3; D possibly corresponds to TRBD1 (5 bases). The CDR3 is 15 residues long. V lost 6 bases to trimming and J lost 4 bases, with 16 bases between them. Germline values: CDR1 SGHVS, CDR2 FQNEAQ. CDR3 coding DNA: TGTGCCAGCAGTTGGGGGACGACCGCCGGAAACACCATATATTTT. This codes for CASSWGTTAGNTIYF. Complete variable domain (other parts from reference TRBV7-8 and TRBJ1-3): GAGVSQSPRYKVAKRGQDVALRCDPISGHVSLFWYQQALGQGPEFLTYFQNEAQLDKSGLPSDRFFAERPEGSVSTLKIQRTQQEDSAVYLCASSWGTTAGNTIYFGEGSWLTVV.

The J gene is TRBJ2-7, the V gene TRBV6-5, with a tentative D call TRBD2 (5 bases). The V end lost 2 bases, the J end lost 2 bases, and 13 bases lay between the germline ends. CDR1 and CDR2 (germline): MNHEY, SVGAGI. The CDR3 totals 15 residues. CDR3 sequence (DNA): TGTGCCAGCAGTTACCCTCGCAACGGGACCTACGAGCAGTACTTC. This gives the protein CASSYPRNGTYEQYF.

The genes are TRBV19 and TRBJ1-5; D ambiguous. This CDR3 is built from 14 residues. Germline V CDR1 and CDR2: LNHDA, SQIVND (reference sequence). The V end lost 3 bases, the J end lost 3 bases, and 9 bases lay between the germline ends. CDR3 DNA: TGTGCCAGTAGTATTCTACAAGACAATCAGCCCCAGCATTTT. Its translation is CASSILQDNQPQHF.

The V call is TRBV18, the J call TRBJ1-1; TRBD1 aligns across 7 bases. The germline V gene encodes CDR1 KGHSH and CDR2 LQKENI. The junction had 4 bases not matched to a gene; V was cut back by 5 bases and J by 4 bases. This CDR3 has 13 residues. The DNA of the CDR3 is TGTGCCAGCTCATTCTCAGGGGGCACTGAAGCTTTCTTT. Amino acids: CASSFSGGTEAFF.

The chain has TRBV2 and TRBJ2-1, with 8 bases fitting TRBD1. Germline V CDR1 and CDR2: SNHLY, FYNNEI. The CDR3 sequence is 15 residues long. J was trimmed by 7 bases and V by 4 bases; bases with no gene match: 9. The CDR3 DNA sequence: TGTGCCAGCAGTGCAACCAGGGGGCTAGGAAATGAGCAGTTCTTC. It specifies CASSATRGLGNEQFF.

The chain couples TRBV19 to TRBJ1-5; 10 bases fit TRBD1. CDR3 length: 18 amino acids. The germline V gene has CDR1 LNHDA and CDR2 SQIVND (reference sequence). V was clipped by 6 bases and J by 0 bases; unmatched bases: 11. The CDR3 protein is CASSRGGDRGFSNQPQHF. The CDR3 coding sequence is TGTGCCAGTAGCCGGGGCGGGGACAGGGGATTTAGCAATCAGCCCCAGCATTTT. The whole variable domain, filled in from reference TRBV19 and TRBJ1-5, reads DGGITQSPKYLFRKEGQNVTLSCEQNLNHDAMYWYRQDPGQGLRLIYYSQIVNDFQKGDIAEGYSVSREKKESFPLTVTSAQKNPTAFYLCASSRGGDRGFSNQPQHFGDGTRLSIL.

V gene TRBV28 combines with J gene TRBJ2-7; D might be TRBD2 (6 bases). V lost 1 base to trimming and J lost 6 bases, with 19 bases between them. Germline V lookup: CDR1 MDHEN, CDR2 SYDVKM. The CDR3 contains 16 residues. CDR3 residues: CASSLLVGPVGGEQYF. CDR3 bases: TGTGCCAGCAGTTTATTGGTCGGTCCCGTCGGGGGCGAGCAGTACTTC.

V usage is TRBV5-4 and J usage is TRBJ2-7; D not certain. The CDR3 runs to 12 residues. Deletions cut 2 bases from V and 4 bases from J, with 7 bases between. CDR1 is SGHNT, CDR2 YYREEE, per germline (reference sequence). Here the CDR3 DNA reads TGTGCCAGCAGCTTCTGGGGATACGAGCAGTACTTC. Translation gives CASSFWGYEQYF.

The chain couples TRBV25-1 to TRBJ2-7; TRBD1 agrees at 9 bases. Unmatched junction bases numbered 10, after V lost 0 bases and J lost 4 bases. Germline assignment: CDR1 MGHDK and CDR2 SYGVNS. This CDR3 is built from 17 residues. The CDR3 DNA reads TGTGCCAGCAGTGAATATAAGGAGGGGACAGGGCGGTACGAGCAGTACTTC. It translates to CASSEYKEGTGRYEQYF.